Listed below are T cell receptor beta chains from one sample, sequenced in a study of CD4+ T cells in melanoma. Method: immunoSEQ multiplex PCR; TCRdb's copy keeps in-frame clones and lacks some. The sample carries some 13,000 clones, 68% recorded once. Source material: cells from a culture (not recorded whether cultured in vitro). These receptors originate from a human donor with melanoma. Both conserved end residues are trimmed from each CDR3.

>TRBJ2-6|TRBV6-6
ASSSGSGANVLT
>TRBJ2-2|TRBV9
ASSVAGSHLNTGELF
>TRBJ2-7|TRBV6-5
ASSVDGRYEQY
>TRBJ2-3|TRBV5-1
ASSHIGQGLPDTQY
>TRBJ2-2|TRBV10-3
AIRLKNTGELF
>TRBJ1-4|TRBV5-1
ASSSQAFSGEKLF
>-|TRBV5-6
ASRRTRSGAYEQY
>TRBJ1-6|TRBV19
ASRGMGVNSPLH
>TRBJ1-2|TRBV6-6
ASSLSGQPNYGYT
>TRBJ2-2|TRBV14
ASSQGRLAFSPNTGELF
>TRBJ2-7|TRBV7-9
ASSSQEQGGQY
>TRBJ2-5|TRBV7-9
ASSSHRGRRGQETQY
>TRBJ1-3|TRBV5-1
ASSFDPGPGNTIY
>TRBJ2-3|TRBV5-6
ASVRQGSNTQY
>TRBJ2-3|TRBV5-1
ASSVGRGDSWTDTQY
>TRBJ1-1|TRBV6-1
ASSENLRGGTEAF
>TRBJ1-3|TRBV5-1
ASNPGTAGNTIY
>TRBJ1-2|TRBV25-1
ASSGRQGAGYT
>TRBJ1-1|TRBV6-1
ASSDDRRNTEAF
>TRBJ2-2|TRBV7-9
ASSLGEANTGELF
>TRBJ2-2|TRBV5-1
ASSLEVPGELF
>TRBJ2-7|TRBV5-6
ASSLAQGYYEQY
>TRBJ1-1|TRBV7-9
ASSPTFGTVNTEAF
>TRBJ1-3|TRBV7-6
ASSLAGSGNTIY
>TRBJ2-3|TRBV5-1
ASSLGDTDTQY
>TRBJ2-3|TRBV29-1
SVTRGAGRKTDTQY